This passage covers 14 T cell receptor beta chains from one sample sequenced in a study of blood T cell repertoires in COVID-19. Assay: immunoSEQ multiplex PCR; the TCRdb copy retains only in-frame clones and omits some. In the table there are over 90,000 clones, around nine tenths of which are singletons. The sequencing input was peripheral blood. Every receptor here comes from a woman older than 75 in a cohort sampled during active COVID-19.

The genes are TRBV7-3 and TRBJ1-1; 9 bases are shared with TRBD1. The CDR3 spans 15 residues. The germline CDR1 and CDR2 sequences are SGHTA and FQGTGA. With V trimmed by 2 bases and J by 2 bases, 3 bases remained unmatched. CDR3 loop: CASSLLGQGNTEAFF. The CDR3 DNA is TGTGCCAGCAGCTTACTGGGACAGGGAAACACTGAAGCTTTCTTT.

Points on this clone: Germline and junction disagree at one end, which may indicate a read error. The chain combines TRBV7-9 with TRBJ2-7; D possibly corresponds to TRBD2 (6 bases). The germline V gene encodes CDR1 SEHNR and CDR2 FQNEAQ (reference sequence). The CDR3 totals 16 residues. The CDR3 reads CASSLVGSHLGGEQYF. In DNA, the CDR3 is TGTGCCAGCAGTTTAGTAGGGTCCCACCTTGGAGGGGAGCAGTACTTC.

The chain couples TRBV5-1 to TRBJ2-7, with 8 bases identical to TRBD1. Germline V CDR1 and CDR2: SGHRS, YFSETQ. The CDR3 is 13 residues long. With V trimmed by 4 bases and J by 3 bases, 3 bases remained unmatched. The CDR3, as DNA: TGCGCCAGCAGCACAGGACAGGGCTACGAGCAGTACTTC. Translating gives CASSTGQGYEQYF.

The V gene is TRBV6-5, the J gene TRBJ1-4, with 10 bases lining up with TRBD1. With V trimmed by 7 bases and J by 2 bases, 4 bases remained unmatched. The germline gives CDR1 MNHEY, CDR2 SVGAGI. The CDR3 extends over 15 amino acids. For the CDR3, the DNA is TGTGCCAGCAAATGGGACAGGGGTACTAATGAAAAACTGTTTTTT. It specifies CASKWDRGTNEKLFF.

The J gene is TRBJ2-5, the V gene TRBV7-6, with a weak D call TRBD2 (5 bases). Germline V gene sequence: CDR1 SGHVS, CDR2 FNYEAQ. Trimming pared 6 bases from V and 4 bases from J, leaving 21 bases between. The length of the CDR3 is 16 residues. The CDR3 region has the DNA TGTGCCAGCAGTCGAGGGTCTCTAACGACGGGAGAGACCCAGTACTTC. It yields the protein CASSRGSLTTGETQYF. Filled out from reference TRBV7-6 and TRBJ2-5, the complete variable domain reads GAGVSQSPRYKVTKRGQDVALRCDPISGHVSLYWYRQALGQGPEFLTYFNYEAQQDKSGLPNDRFSAERPEGSISTLTIQRTEQRDSAMYRCASSRGSLTTGETQYFGPGTRLLVL.

The chain uses TRBV3-1 (or the pseudogene TRBV3-2) and TRBJ2-5, with D perhaps matching TRBD1 (5 bases). The V gene lost 1 base and the J gene lost 5 bases, with 11 bases spanning the gap. Germline V gene sequence: CDR1 LGHDT, CDR2 YNNKEL (reference sequence). CDR3 length equals 14 residues. The DNA for the CDR3 is TGTGCCAGCAGCCAAGGGGGCATTGGGGAGACCCAGTACTTC. Translated, it gives CASSQGGIGETQYF.

The CDR3 region is CASSPDTNTDTQYF. The CDR3 nucleotides are TGTGCCAGCAGCCCAGACACCAACACAGATACGCAGTATTTT. This sequence joins TRBV7-9 and TRBJ2-3; D is uncertain. This CDR3 is built from 14 residues. V was cut by 5 bases and J by 2 bases, with 11 bases left in between. CDR1 is SEHNR and CDR2 is FQNEAQ in the germline V gene (reference sequence). The whole variable domain, remainder taken from reference TRBV7-9 and TRBJ2-3, is DTGVSQNPRHKITKRGQNVTFRCDPISEHNRLYWYRQTLGQGPEFLTYFQNEAQLEKSRLLSDRFSAERPKGSFSTLEIQRTEQGDSAMYLCASSPDTNTDTQYFGPGTRLTVL.

This chain links TRBV4-2 with TRBJ2-5, with 9 bases aligning to TRBD2. Germline V CDR1 and CDR2: LGHNA, YNFKEQ. This CDR3 is built from 19 residues. V dropped 0 bases and J dropped 5; count of bases not matched to a gene: 16. This CDR3 is CASSQDFQVAGGPQETQYF. Written as DNA, the CDR3 is TGTGCCAGCAGCCAAGATTTTCAAGTCGCGGGGGGGCCTCAGGAGACCCAGTACTTC.

This clone was detected once. The chain links TRBV2 to TRBJ1-5; D not resolved. With 0 bases removed from V and 7 bases from J, the gap between germline ends came to 10 bases. Germline-derived CDR1 and CDR2 are SNHLY and FYNNEI. The CDR3 totals 14 residues. The chain's CDR3 is CASSEASVSQPQHF. DNA for the CDR3: TGTGCCAGCAGTGAAGCATCCGTTAGCCAGCCCCAGCATTTT.

The J gene is TRBJ2-2, the V gene TRBV5-1; TRBD1 might be the D (5 bases). V lost 0 bases to trimming and J lost 5 bases, with 11 bases between them. The CDR3 is 15 amino acids. CDR1 is SGHRS, CDR2 YFSETQ, per germline. Written as DNA, the CDR3 is TGCGCCAGCAGCTTGGAGGGGCCGGGTACCGGGGAGCTGTTTTTT. It codes for CASSLEGPGTGELFF.

This clone was seen just once. The chain couples TRBV4-2 to TRBJ2-1; a possible D gene is TRBD2 (6 bases). The CDR3 has 16 residues. V lost 7 bases to trimming and J lost 5 bases, with 21 bases between them. Germline V gene data show CDR1 as LGHNA and CDR2 as YNFKEQ. In DNA, the CDR3 is TGTGCCAGCATTGCCTTCGACTCCGGGGGTAACAATGAGCAGTTCTTC. As protein: CASIAFDSGGNNEQFF.

V and J are TRBV28 and TRBJ2-1; 7 bases match TRBD2. J lost 4 bases, V lost 1 base, and 7 bases had no gene match. The germline gives CDR1 MDHEN, CDR2 SYDVKM. CDR3 size: 16 residues. The CDR3 sequence: CASSLSGRAFYNEQFF. CDR3 nucleotide sequence: TGTGCCAGCAGTTTATCGGGGAGGGCCTTTTACAATGAGCAGTTCTTC.

The chain links TRBV10-3 to TRBJ1-2; TRBD1 is a possible D gene (6 bases). V shed 6 bases and J shed 8 bases, with 16 bases lying between them. Germline loops: CDR1 ENHRY, CDR2 SYGVKD. This CDR3 contains 13 residues. Here the CDR3 reads CAIRPGAGAGYTF. CDR3 in DNA: TGTGCCATCAGGCCCGGGGCGGGGGCAGGCTACACCTTC.

This clone was observed a single time. The V and J genes are TRBV7-2 and TRBJ2-5; no clear D. The V and J ends lost 1 base and 4 bases respectively, with 7 bases between them. Germline loops: CDR1 SGHTA, CDR2 FQGNSA. The CDR3 extends over 13 amino acids. DNA of the CDR3: TGTGCCAGCAGCTTAGGCGTTGTAGAGACCCAGTACTTC. Translating it yields CASSLGVVETQYF.